This entry lists 26 T cell receptor beta chains sequenced from one sample in a study of Graves' ophthalmopathy and Graves' hyperthyroidism. The authors amplified TCR beta CDR3 regions, and they did so from RNA transcripts for repertoire sequencing. The first-round RT-PCR employed HTBI primers together with the Qiagen OneStep RT-PCR kit. A multiplex PCR was then performed as the second round. TCRdb analysed the multiplex PCR reads with MiXCR anew, one entry per CDR3 protein. The data show 650,000 to 900,000 distinct CDR3 sequences, 40% seen once. The sequenced sample was peripheral blood. The receptor source for this set is an adult man with Graves' ophthalmopathy.

The table lists this clonotype with a few counts. The chain couples TRBV12-3 or TRBV12-4 to TRBJ2-7; tentative D call: TRBD2 (6 bases). V lost 6 bases to trimming and J lost 7 bases, with 19 bases between them. The CDR3 runs 14 residues. This chain's CDR3 is CASSQTAGPREQYF. The CDR3 nucleotides are TGTGCCAGCAGCCAAACGGCGGGACCACGGGAGCAGTACTTC.

Many counts were recorded for this clonotype. The rearrangement uses TRBV7-8 and TRBJ1-5; no definite D call. The CDR3 sequence is 12 residues long. Trimming stripped 1 base from V and 9 bases from J, with 7 bases between. The germline V gene encodes CDR1 SGHVS and CDR2 FQNEAQ. This chain's CDR3 is CASSLGRVPQHF. DNA of the CDR3: TGTGCCAGCAGCTTAGGGAGGGTGCCCCAGCATTTT. Based on the CDR3 plus reference TRBV7-8 and TRBJ1-5, the full variable domain is GAGVSQSPRYKVAKRGQDVALRCDPISGHVSLFWYQQALGQGPEFLTYFQNEAQLDKSGLPSDRFFAERPEGSVSTLKIQRTQQEDSAVYLCASSLGRVPQHFGDGTRLSIL.

Here the CDR3 reads CASSFDPRTSGTQETQYF. CDR3 in DNA: TGTGCCAGCAGCTTCGATCCTAGGACTAGCGGGACCCAAGAGACCCAGTACTTC. The chain carries TRBV11-2 and TRBJ2-5; 12 bases align to TRBD2. J lost 1 base, V lost 3 bases, and 9 bases had no gene match. Germline V lookup: CDR1 SGHAT, CDR2 FQNNGV. CDR3 size: 18 residues.

The chain carries TRBV11-2 and TRBJ2-7; D call uncertain. CDR3 length equals 17 residues. CDR1 is SGHAT, CDR2 FQNNGV, per germline. Trimming removed 4 bases from V and 2 bases from J, with 21 bases in between. The CDR3 reads CASSSPRSSRRTYEQYF. DNA for the CDR3: TGTGCCAGCAGCTCCCCCCGTAGCTCACGGCGAACCTACGAGCAGTACTTC.

CDR3 sequence reads: CASSVESGASGNTIYF. The CDR3 coding sequence is TGTGCCAGCAGCGTAGAATCGGGGGCCTCTGGAAACACCATATATTTT. The chain has TRBV9 and TRBJ1-3, with a tentative D call TRBD1 (6 bases). Germline values: CDR1 SGDLS, CDR2 YYNGEE. The length of the CDR3 is 16 residues. V was pared by 0 bases and J by 0 bases, with 10 bases between.

This clonotype was observed at least ten times. The chain joins TRBV7-3 to TRBJ1-1; the D is unclear. CDR3 size: 13 residues. V was shortened by 2 bases and J by 4 bases, with 8 bases between the two germline ends. Germline lookup yields CDR1 SGHTA and CDR2 FQGTGA. The CDR3 loop is CASSLGFGTEAFF. For the CDR3, the DNA is TGTGCCAGCAGCTTAGGCTTTGGCACTGAAGCTTTCTTT.

This clonotype appeared many times. V and J are TRBV2 and TRBJ2-7; D is perhaps TRBD1 (6 bases). The CDR3 runs to 12 residues. In germline, CDR1 is SNHLY, CDR2 FYNNEI. Trimming left V 7 bases short and J 4 bases short, with 11 bases between. CDR3 DNA: TGTGCCAGCACGGCAGGGGTGTACGAGCAGTACTTC. Amino acids: CASTAGVYEQYF. The full variable domain, with the rest looked up from reference TRBV2 and TRBJ2-7, is EPEVTQTPSHQVTQMGQEVILRCVPISNHLYFYWYRQILGQKVEFLVSFYNNEISEKSEIFDDQFSVERPDGSNFTLKIRSTKLEDSAMYFCASTAGVYEQYFGPGTRLTVT.

The chain combines TRBV2 with TRBJ2-7, with TRBD1 matching over 10 bases. CDR1 is SNHLY, CDR2 FYNNEI, per germline. V shed 6 bases, J shed 2 bases, and the junction held 7 bases outside the gene matches. The CDR3 is 15 residues long. The CDR3: CASSSAGTGAYEQYF. CDR3 nucleotide sequence: TGTGCCAGCAGCTCCGCCGGGACAGGGGCCTACGAGCAGTACTTC. Based on the CDR3 plus reference TRBV2 and TRBJ2-7, the full variable domain is EPEVTQTPSHQVTQMGQEVILRCVPISNHLYFYWYRQILGQKVEFLVSFYNNEISEKSEIFDDQFSVERPDGSNFTLKIRSTKLEDSAMYFCASSSAGTGAYEQYFGPGTRLTVT.

This clonotype turned up a few times. The genes are TRBV20-1 and TRBJ1-5; the D gene is possibly TRBD1 (5 bases). The germline gives CDR1 DFQATT, CDR2 SNEGSKA (reference sequence). Trimming stripped 4 bases from V and 0 bases from J, with 16 bases between. The CDR3 spans 16 residues. The CDR3, as DNA: TGCAGTGCTAATCCCGGGACCCGCTATAGCAATCAGCCCCAGCATTTT. This codes for CSANPGTRYSNQPQHF.

Comments on this clonotype: A much larger clone lies one base from this, so it may be a read error. The gene calls are TRBV2 and TRBJ1-2, with TRBD1 matching over 10 bases. Germline-derived CDR1 and CDR2 are SNHLY and FYNNEI. V shed 6 bases and J 7 bases; nucleotides not matched to a gene: 2. This CDR3 spans 12 amino acids. CDR3 region: CASSGTGVGYTF. The CDR3, as DNA: TGTGCCAGCAGCGGGACAGGGGTTGGCTACACCTTC. The variable domain in full, with the rest retrieved from reference TRBV2 and TRBJ1-2, is EPEVTQTPSHQVTQMGQEVILRCVPISNHLYFYWYRQILGQKVEFLVSFYNNEISEKSEIFDDQFSVERPDGSNFTLKIRSTKLEDSAMYFCASSGTGVGYTFGSGTRLTVV.

V gene TRBV7-9 combines with J gene TRBJ1-6; TRBD1 might be the D (5 bases). Germline assignment: CDR1 SEHNR and CDR2 FQNEAQ (reference sequence). Trimming left V 2 bases short and J 7 bases short, with 12 bases between. The CDR3 runs to 15 residues. This chain's CDR3 is CASSLSGTVNSPLHF. In DNA form, the CDR3 reads TGTGCCAGCAGCTTATCCGGGACCGTAAATTCACCCCTCCACTTT.

This chain joins TRBV7-9 and TRBJ1-6, with TRBD1 as a possible D gene (5 bases). This CDR3 spans 11 amino acids. Germline assignment: CDR1 SEHNR and CDR2 FQNEAQ (reference sequence). Trimming removed 1 base from V and 17 bases from J, with 9 bases in between. CDR3 region: CASSLEEGFHF. Written as DNA, the CDR3 is TGTGCCAGCAGCTTAGAGGAGGGGTTCCACTTT.

Comment on this clonotype: This could be a read error, since a much larger clone is one nucleotide away. This sequence joins TRBV2 and TRBJ2-7; 9 nucleotides match TRBD2. Germline CDR1 SNHLY, CDR2 FYNNEI. The CDR3 totals 13 residues. V lost 6 bases, J lost 6 bases, and 6 bases stayed unmatched. The CDR3 spells CASRFSGSSEQYF. The CDR3 coding sequence is TGTGCCAGCAGATTTAGCGGGAGTAGCGAGCAGTACTTC.

This chain links TRBV20-1 with TRBJ1-4; perhaps TRBD1 as D (5 bases). Germline values: CDR1 DFQATT, CDR2 SNEGSKA (reference sequence). Trimming shortened V by 2 bases and J by 0 bases, and 7 bases separated the two germline ends. This CDR3 has 14 amino acids. CDR3 region: CSARQGSTNEKLFF. The CDR3 bases are TGCAGTGCTAGACAGGGATCAACTAATGAAAAACTGTTTTTT.

This clonotype was recorded a few times. The chain couples TRBV2 to TRBJ2-7; TRBD1 might be the D (6 bases). Germline V gene data show CDR1 as SNHLY and CDR2 as FYNNEI. V gave up 5 bases and J gave up 4 bases, with 18 bases separating them. The CDR3 runs 15 residues. The CDR3 reads CASSSARTASYEQYF. CDR3 nucleotide sequence: TGTGCCAGCAGTTCCGCGCGGACAGCCTCTTACGAGCAGTACTTC.

V is TRBV7-3 and J is TRBJ1-6; D gene unclear. The CDR3 is made up of 13 amino acids. The V end lost 4 bases, the J end lost 13 bases, and 14 bases lay between the germline ends. Per germline, CDR1 SGHTA and CDR2 FQGTGA. The CDR3 loop reads CASSSLAGGPLHF. The CDR3 DNA follows: TGTGCCAGCAGCTCCTTAGCGGGAGGGCCCCTCCACTTT.

V is TRBV6-5 and J is TRBJ1-1; the D is unclear. CDR1 and CDR2 from the germline V gene are MNHEY and SVGAGI. V lost 3 bases to trimming and J lost 1 base, with 12 bases between them. The CDR3 is 15 amino acids. In DNA, the CDR3 is TGTGCCAGCAGTTATCTCGGGAGACCGAACACTGAAGCTTTCTTT. Its protein is CASSYLGRPNTEAFF.

This clonotype came up a few times. J is TRBJ1-1 and V is TRBV7-3, with D perhaps TRBD1 (5 bases). Trimming shortened V by 4 bases and J by 3 bases, and 12 bases separated the two germline ends. CDR1 SGHTA and CDR2 FQGTGA come from the germline V gene. The CDR3 totals 14 residues. The chain's CDR3 is CASSSAGRDTEAFF. In nucleotides, the CDR3 is TGTGCCAGCAGCTCTGCAGGGCGCGACACTGAAGCTTTCTTT.

The gene calls are TRBV7-8 and TRBJ2-2, with D hard to call. Trimming shortened V by 2 bases and J by 0 bases, and 7 bases separated the two germline ends. This CDR3 region has 15 residues. Germline CDR1 is SGHVS and CDR2 is FQNEAQ. CDR3 in DNA: TGTGCCAGCAGCTTATATACCGCGAACACCGGGGAGCTGTTTTTT. As protein: CASSLYTANTGELFF. The whole variable domain, remainder taken from reference TRBV7-8 and TRBJ2-2, is GAGVSQSPRYKVAKRGQDVALRCDPISGHVSLFWYQQALGQGPEFLTYFQNEAQLDKSGLPSDRFFAERPEGSVSTLKIQRTQQEDSAVYLCASSLYTANTGELFFGEGSRLTVL.

The chain has TRBV15 and TRBJ1-2, with D uncertain. Trimming left V 3 bases short and J 8 bases short, with 22 bases between. Germline V gene lookup returns CDR1 LNHNV and CDR2 YYDKDF (reference sequence). This CDR3 contains 16 residues. CDR3 amino acids: CATSSYSGWGLRGYTF. The CDR3 bases are TGTGCCACCAGCAGTTATTCCGGGTGGGGATTGCGCGGCTACACCTTC.

This clonotype was counted at least ten times. J is TRBJ1-5 and V is TRBV5-1; the D gene is possibly TRBD1 (5 bases). This CDR3 region has 13 residues. CDR1 and CDR2 from the germline V gene are SGHRS and YFSETQ. The V end was cut by 0 bases, the J end by 7 bases, with 8 bases between. CDR3 in amino acids: CASSLGWDQPQHF. CDR3 in DNA: TGCGCCAGCAGCTTGGGGTGGGACCAGCCCCAGCATTTT.

This clonotype showed up many times. The chain carries TRBV29-1 and TRBJ2-7, with D possibly being TRBD1 (5 bases). V was pared by 6 bases and J by 2 bases, with 17 bases between. The CDR3 contains 14 residues. CDR1 and CDR2 from the germline V gene are SQVTM and ANQGSEA. The CDR3 DNA reads as TGCAGCGTCCCCGTTGGGGCCACCCCCTACGAGCAGTACTTC. It is translated as CSVPVGATPYEQYF.

This sequence joins TRBV11-2 and TRBJ2-7; 8 bases are shared with TRBD2. The CDR3 extends over 16 amino acids. The germline V gene has CDR1 SGHAT and CDR2 FQNNGV. The junction had 13 bases not matched to a gene; V was cut back by 5 bases and J by 4 bases. CDR3 in DNA: TGTGCCAGCAGCGTGGTCCCCAGCGGGAGTAATTACGAGCAGTACTTC. It encodes CASSVVPSGSNYEQYF.

This clonotype was picked up many times. The chain is built from TRBV25-1 and TRBJ1-4; D not certain. The germline V gene has CDR1 MGHDK and CDR2 SYGVNS. This CDR3 has 15 amino acids. Trimming shortened V by 3 bases and J by 1 base, and 9 bases separated the two germline ends. The CDR3 loop is CASSEYRGTNEKLFF. The CDR3 DNA is TGTGCCAGCAGTGAGTACCGCGGAACTAATGAAAAACTGTTTTTT.

This clonotype has a count of ten or more. J is TRBJ2-2 and V is TRBV7-2, with D possibly called TRBD1 or TRBD2 (6 bases each). The ends were cut back, 1 base at V and 4 bases at J, with 13 bases in the middle. Germline CDR1 SGHTA, CDR2 FQGNSA. The length of the CDR3 is 16 residues. This CDR3 is CASSLGSGAGTGELFF. The CDR3, as DNA: TGTGCCAGCAGCTTAGGGTCGGGGGCAGGCACCGGGGAGCTGTTTTTT. Full variable domain (remainder filled in from reference TRBV7-2 and TRBJ2-2): GAGVSQSPSNKVTEKGKDVELRCDPISGHTALYWYRQSLGQGLEFLIYFQGNSAPDKSGLPSDRFSAERTGGSVSTLTIQRTQQEDSAVYLCASSLGSGAGTGELFFGEGSRLTVL.

With respect to this clonotype: An end of the junction differs from the germline gene, which may be a read error. The V and J genes are TRBV7-2 and TRBJ1-5, with no clear D. This CDR3 has 17 residues. CDR1 is SGHTA and CDR2 is FQGNSA in the germline V gene. CDR3 residues: CASSQVGTPAIGKPQHF. The DNA for the CDR3 is TGCGCCAGCAGCCAAGTCGGTACCCCGGCAATTGGAAAGCCCCAGCATTTT. Supplemented by reference TRBV7-2 and TRBJ1-5, the full variable domain reads GAGVSQSPSNKVTEKGKDVELRCDPISGHTALYWYRQSLGQGLEFLIYFQGNSAPDKSGLPSDRFSAERTGGSVSTLTIQRTQQEDSAVYLCASSQVGTPAIGKPQHFGDGTRLSIL.